This entry lists 15 T cell receptor beta chains sequenced from one sample in a study of blood T cell repertoires in COVID-19. Sequenced by immunoSEQ multiplex PCR; TCRdb stores in-frame clones only, minus some. Here the sample spans 65,000 to 85,000 clones, under 95% being singletons. Specimen: peripheral blood. Every receptor here comes from a human donor in a cohort sampled during active COVID-19.

This rearrangement joins TRBV6-5 to TRBJ2-1; D uncertain. Germline assignment: CDR1 MNHEY and CDR2 SVGAGI. The CDR3 has 13 amino acids. The V and J ends lost 0 bases and 15 bases respectively, with 15 bases between them. The CDR3 DNA sequence: TGTGCCAGCAGTTACTCGAGTAATACTATCCTGTTCTTC. Encoded protein: CASSYSSNTILFF.

V gene TRBV6-5 combines with J gene TRBJ1-6, with 9 bases identical to TRBD1. The CDR3 is 14 amino acids. V shed 10 bases and J 7 bases; nucleotides not matched to a gene: 8. CDR1 is MNHEY, CDR2 SVGAGI, per germline. For the CDR3, the DNA is TGTGCCACCACATCCGGGACAGGGAATTCACCCCTCCACTTT. Translating it yields CATTSGTGNSPLHF.

The V gene is TRBV24-1, the J gene TRBJ1-1; 7 nucleotides align to TRBD1. The CDR3 spans 14 residues. V lost 8 bases and J lost 5; bases outside the gene matches: 10. The germline V gene has CDR1 KGHDR and CDR2 SFDVKD. The CDR3, as DNA: TGTGCCACCAAATACAGGGGAAGTGGAACTGAAGCTTTCTTT. Translated: CATKYRGSGTEAFF.

The gene calls are TRBV7-9 and TRBJ2-5; TRBD1 might be the D (5 bases). From germline, CDR1 is SEHNR and CDR2 FQNEAQ (reference sequence). The germline V and J ends were trimmed by 7 bases and 5 bases, with 11 bases remaining between them. The CDR3 runs to 12 residues. CDR3 loop: CASKGQGETQYF. CDR3 DNA sequence: TGTGCCAGCAAGGGTCAGGGCGAGACCCAGTACTTC.

The DNA for the CDR3 is TGCGCCAGCAGCTTTCGACAGGGGTCCTACAATGAGCAGTTCTTC. It translates to CASSFRQGSYNEQFF. This sequence joins TRBV5-1 and TRBJ2-1; 8 nucleotides align to TRBD1. Trimming cost V 2 bases and J 1 base; bases outside gene matches: 2. The CDR3 is 15 amino acids. Germline V gives CDR1 SGHRS, CDR2 YFSETQ. Full variable domain (rest looked up from reference TRBV5-1 and TRBJ2-1): KAGVTQTPRYLIKTRGQQVTLSCSPISGHRSVSWYQQTPGQGLQFLFEYFSETQRNKGNFPGRFSGRQFSNSRSEMNVSTLELGDSALYLCASSFRQGSYNEQFFGPGTRLTVL.

This clone was recorded once. The chain uses TRBV20-1 and TRBJ2-1, with unresolved D. Between the trimmed V and J ends, which lost 6 bases and 8 bases, there was a span of 11 bases. The CDR3 spans 11 residues. Germline CDR1 and CDR2: DFQATT and SNEGSKA (reference sequence). As DNA, the CDR3 is TGCAGTGCCCTAAATGCGTATGAGCAGTTCTTC. The encoded protein is CSALNAYEQFF.

The chain recombines TRBV6-5 with TRBJ2-4; TRBD1 matches at 8 bases. The germline V gene encodes CDR1 MNHEY and CDR2 SVGAGI. The CDR3 extends over 14 amino acids. Unmatched junction bases numbered 6, after V lost 6 bases and J lost 5 bases. This chain's CDR3 is CASSRDRGENIQYF. In DNA, the CDR3 is TGTGCCAGCAGCAGAGACAGGGGAGAAAACATTCAGTACTTC.

This sequence joins TRBV6-5 and TRBJ1-1; no reliable D call. The length of the CDR3 is 11 residues. With 10 bases removed from V and 5 bases from J, the gap between germline ends came to 11 bases. The germline V gene encodes CDR1 MNHEY and CDR2 SVGAGI. CDR3: CATSRRTEAFF. In DNA, the CDR3 is TGTGCCACCTCACGCCGGACTGAAGCTTTCTTT.

The V call is TRBV4-3, the J call TRBJ2-7; the match to TRBD1 covers 8 bases. The V and J ends lost 0 bases and 5 bases, in that order; junction bases with no gene match: 6. CDR3 length equals 15 residues. Per the germline V gene, CDR1 is LGHNA and CDR2 is YSLEER. The CDR3 DNA reads as TGCGCCAGCAGCCAAGAAGTCAGGGGGCGGCACGAGCAGTACTTC. It codes for CASSQEVRGRHEQYF.

The CDR3 DNA reads as TGTGCCAGCACCCCCGGGTTGCGGGAGCAAGAGACCCAGTACTTC. This translates into CASTPGLREQETQYF. V usage is TRBV7-2 and J usage is TRBJ2-5; TRBD2 matches 7 bases. Trimming took 7 bases from V and 2 from J; bases not matched to a gene: 10. CDR3 size: 15 residues. The germline V gene has CDR1 SGHTA and CDR2 FQGNSA. Full variable domain (rest looked up from reference TRBV7-2 and TRBJ2-5): GAGVSQSPSNKVTEKGKDVELRCDPISGHTALYWYRQSLGQGLEFLIYFQGNSAPDKSGLPSDRFSAERTGGSVSTLTIQRTQQEDSAVYLCASTPGLREQETQYFGPGTRLLVL.

This sequence joins TRBV11-2 and TRBJ2-1; 8 bases agree with TRBD2. The CDR3 spans 18 residues. The ends lost 0 bases at V and 2 bases at J; junction bases unmatched: 9. Germline CDR1 is SGHAT and CDR2 is FQNNGV. The CDR3 DNA follows: TGTGCCAGCAGCTTAGATCCCCTAGCGGGCCCGACCTACAATGAGCAGTTCTTC. This encodes CASSLDPLAGPTYNEQFF.

V gene TRBV7-3 combines with J gene TRBJ1-1; D might be TRBD1 (6 bases). The CDR3 has 13 amino acids. Per germline, CDR1 SGHTA and CDR2 FQGTGA. V was pared by 9 bases and J by 1 base, with 12 bases between. The DNA for the CDR3 is TGTGCCAGTGCGGGGGCAAGGAACACTGAAGCTTTCTTT. Protein sequence: CASAGARNTEAFF.

J is TRBJ2-3 and V is TRBV19; D is ambiguous. This CDR3 has 13 amino acids. CDR1 and CDR2 from the germline V gene are LNHDA and SQIVND (reference sequence). V lost 4 bases and J lost 1, with 6 bases in between. The CDR3 nucleotides are TGTGCCAGTAGTAGTCAGGGCACAGATACGCAGTATTTT. Protein sequence: CASSSQGTDTQYF.

The J gene is TRBJ2-1, the V gene TRBV5-4; D perhaps matches TRBD2 (6 bases). V lost 0 bases to trimming and J lost 6 bases, with 13 bases between them. The CDR3 runs 15 residues. Germline V gene lookup returns CDR1 SGHNT and CDR2 YYREEE (reference sequence). CDR3 nucleotides: TGTGCCAGCAGCTTGGGGGTTCTGGGGGGCAATGAGCAGTTCTTC. The encoded protein is CASSLGVLGGNEQFF.

This clone has only one observation. The chain combines TRBV6-1 with TRBJ2-5; 8 bases map to TRBD2. The germline CDR1 and CDR2 sequences are MNHNS and SASEGT. This CDR3 comprises 16 residues. V lost 4 bases, J lost 2 bases, and 9 bases stayed unmatched. CDR3 amino acids: CASSARLAPDQETQYF. The DNA of the CDR3 is TGTGCCAGCAGTGCTAGACTAGCGCCAGATCAAGAGACCCAGTACTTC.